This T cell receptor (beta chain) is from a study of cytomegalovirus exposure and HLA in healthy donors. Across the whole study: Genotyping of under 500 donors showed that over 65% belonged to the Caucasian-associated ancestry cluster.

CDR1 is SGHDT, CDR2 YYEEEE, per germline. Trimming left V 6 bases short and J 4 bases short, with 16 bases between. This CDR3 contains 14 residues. With respect to this clone: Its matching antigen is unknown.

Primers included in the PCR were 60 Vbeta and 13 Jbeta primers. Using immunoSEQ multiplex PCR, the repertoire was profiled, and TCRdb retains in-frame clones only, with some absent. The table lists approximately 70,000 clones, around 76% of them singletons. General study findings and limits: An analysis was carried out later, and it reportedly showed fewer N-insertions in an Asian-associated ancestry cluster than the roughly 670-donor mean. Researchers counted some 150 TCR beta chains as cytomegalovirus-associated.

This sequence originates from a man between 50 and 59 years old in good health and CMV-seronegative. The chain uses TRBV5-6 and TRBJ1-1; D not certain. Sequences were obtained from PBMCs. The CDR3 loop reads CASIPGRVSTEAFF. CDR3 in DNA: TGTGCCAGCATTCCGGGGAGGGTTTCCACTGAAGCTTTCTTT.